The rows below give T cell receptor beta chains drawn from one sample of a study of T cells after yellow fever vaccination. MiXCR was run by TCRdb on the 5' RACE reads, yielding one entry per CDR3 protein. This table has a few hundred thousand distinct CDR3 sequences, approximately 16% appearing once. Sequencing was performed on PBMCs, taken less than 6 days after the first yellow fever vaccination. These receptors were taken from a man aged 18 to 35 who received the YFV17D yellow fever vaccine. Both conserved end residues are part of each CDR3. Each record gives: CDR3 DNA, CDR3 protein, J gene, V gene, CDR3 length, D gene, clone size. A D gene is named only where the DNA matches it firmly. Clone size is given for some rows only: seen once, a few or many times, or a class if the clone is expanded.

CDR3 DNA: TGTGCCAGCAGTTTAGAGAGATACAATGAGCAGTTCTTC; CDR3 protein: CASSLERYNEQFF; J gene: TRBJ2-1; V gene: TRBV12-3/TRBV12-4; CDR3 length: 13; D gene: .; clone size: many
CDR3 DNA: TGCGCCAGCAGCTTGGCAGTTGTGGCAGCCAACACCGGGGAGCTGTTTTTT; CDR3 protein: CASSLAVVAANTGELFF; J gene: TRBJ2-2; V gene: TRBV5-1; CDR3 length: 17; D gene: .; clone size: many
CDR3 DNA: TGCAGTGCAGACACTAGCGGGGGGGCTAATGAGCAGTTCTTC; CDR3 protein: CSADTSGGANEQFF; J gene: TRBJ2-1; V gene: TRBV20-1; CDR3 length: 14; D gene: TRBD2; clone size: many
CDR3 DNA: TGCGCCAGCAGCCAGGGCGGGGGTAGTGTGGAGTTCTTC; CDR3 protein: CASSQGGGSVEFF; J gene: TRBJ2-1; V gene: TRBV4-3; CDR3 length: 13; D gene: TRBD2; clone size: .
CDR3 DNA: TGCGCCACCCGTGCGGGGGGCGCCGGGGCAAGCGATGAGCAGTTCTTC; CDR3 protein: CATRAGGAGASDEQFF; J gene: TRBJ2-1; V gene: TRBV4-1; CDR3 length: 16; D gene: TRBD2; clone size: few
CDR3 DNA: TGTGCCAGCAGGGGGACAGTCTCTGGGGCCAACGTCCTGACTTTC; CDR3 protein: CASRGTVSGANVLTF; J gene: TRBJ2-6; V gene: TRBV6-2/TRBV6-3; CDR3 length: 15; D gene: TRBD1; clone size: .
CDR3 DNA: TGTGCCAGCAGTCTGGTGAGATTCGGGACAGTAACAGATACGCAGTATTTT; CDR3 protein: CASSLVRFGTVTDTQYF; J gene: TRBJ2-3; V gene: TRBV28; CDR3 length: 17; D gene: TRBD1; clone size: .
CDR3 DNA: TGTGCCAGCATGTTGGCGGGACAGGGGGCCGGCGGGGAGCTGTTTTTT; CDR3 protein: CASMLAGQGAGGELFF; J gene: TRBJ2-2; V gene: TRBV12-3/TRBV12-4; CDR3 length: 16; D gene: TRBD1; clone size: .
CDR3 DNA: TGCGCCAGCAGCTTGACATGGAATCAGCCCCAGCATTTT; CDR3 protein: CASSLTWNQPQHF; J gene: TRBJ1-5; V gene: TRBV5-1; CDR3 length: 13; D gene: .; clone size: .
CDR3 DNA: TGTGCCAGCAGTTTGGGACTAGCGATGGAGACCCAGTACTTC; CDR3 protein: CASSLGLAMETQYF; J gene: TRBJ2-5; V gene: TRBV6-5; CDR3 length: 14; D gene: TRBD2; clone size: few
CDR3 DNA: TGTGCCAGCAGTACAACCGGCTGGCTGTTTTTT; CDR3 protein: CASSTTGWLFF; J gene: TRBJ2-2; V gene: TRBV6-2/TRBV6-3; CDR3 length: 11; D gene: .; clone size: .
CDR3 DNA: TGTGCCAGCAGGTCTGACAGCTACTATGGCTACACCTTC; CDR3 protein: CASRSDSYYGYTF; J gene: TRBJ1-2; V gene: TRBV5-6; CDR3 length: 13; D gene: .; clone size: once
CDR3 DNA: TGTGCCAGCAGCCAATCGTGGGGCCACGGGGCAAACATTCAGTACTTC; CDR3 protein: CASSQSWGHGANIQYF; J gene: TRBJ2-4; V gene: TRBV14; CDR3 length: 16; D gene: .; clone size: .
CDR3 DNA: TGTGCCAGCAGCCCACGGGACGGGCTGAACACTGAAGCTTTCTTT; CDR3 protein: CASSPRDGLNTEAFF; J gene: TRBJ1-1; V gene: TRBV7-8; CDR3 length: 15; D gene: .; clone size: many
CDR3 DNA: TGTGCCATCGGCCCCTGGGGTGCGAACACCGGGGAGCTGTTTTTT; CDR3 protein: CAIGPWGANTGELFF; J gene: TRBJ2-2; V gene: TRBV7-9; CDR3 length: 15; D gene: .; clone size: once
CDR3 DNA: TGTGCCAGCAGCAATACGGGGAGCGCACCACTTGCAGATACGCAGTATTTT; CDR3 protein: CASSNTGSAPLADTQYF; J gene: TRBJ2-3; V gene: TRBV7-9; CDR3 length: 17; D gene: .; clone size: .